This is a list of T cell receptor beta chains from one sample in a study of regulatory T cells in long-lasting Graves disease. Each CDR3 protein is one row after TCRdb ran MiXCR on the multiplex PCR reads. The data show roughly 350,000 distinct CDR3 sequences, roughly 17% seen once. This sample was shared with a second study, whose subject was T cells in Graves' hyperthyroidism and ophthalmopathy.

Sequences were derived from peripheral blood mononuclear cells (PBMCs), sampled at new diagnosis, from a patient treated with antithyroid drugs. These receptors all stem from a middle-aged man with Graves disease. CDR3s include the opening cysteine and the closing phenylalanine or tryptophan. A D gene is named only where the DNA matches it firmly. The listing skips clone size in some rows; elsewhere it reads once, few, many or a size class.

v_call	d_call	clone_size	j_call	cdr3_aa	cdr3_nt
TRBV29-1	TRBD1	.	TRBJ1-1	CSAERDRTMNTEAFF	TGCAGCGCTGAGAGGGACAGGACCATGAACACTGAAGCTTTCTTT
TRBV5-4	.	few	TRBJ1-6	CASSSGTRVSPLHF	TGTGCCAGCAGCTCCGGGACCCGAGTTTCACCCCTCCACTTT
TRBV7-9	TRBD2	.	TRBJ2-3	CASSRGVSGGRTDTQYF	TGTGCCAGCAGCCGAGGCGTTAGCGGGGGGCGCACAGATACGCAGTATTTT
TRBV5-1	.	.	TRBJ1-2	CASSLGGGFNYGYTF	TGCGCCAGCAGCTTAGGAGGGGGGTTTAACTATGGCTACACCTTC
TRBV15	.	.	TRBJ2-2	CATSRNLNTGELFF	TGTGCCACCAGCAGAAACCTAAACACCGGGGAGCTGTTTTTT
TRBV29-1	TRBD1	.	TRBJ2-2	CSVTDPGQGYTGELFF	TGCAGCGTCACTGACCCGGGACAGGGCTACACCGGGGAGCTGTTTTTT
TRBV2	TRBD1	many	TRBJ2-7	CASSEGTGRNEQYF	TGTGCCAGCAGTGAGGGGACAGGGAGGAACGAGCAGTACTTC
TRBV6-9	.	.	TRBJ2-5	CASSYVSQEAQYF	TGTGCCAGCAGTTACGTTTCGCAAGAGGCCCAGTACTTC
TRBV10-3	.	.	TRBJ2-1	CAISGYGGYNEQFF	TGTGCCATCAGTGGATACGGGGGCTACAATGAGCAGTTCTTC
TRBV20-1	TRBD1	few	TRBJ1-2	CSASKTGGRYGYTF	TGCAGTGCTAGTAAGACAGGGGGCAGGTATGGCTACACCTTC